These 13 T cell receptor beta chains were all obtained from the same sample, sequenced in a study of T cell repertoires in cytomegalovirus infection (dated 2019 in TCRdb). TCRdb records Illumina HiSeq 1500 as the sequencer. The public reads were reanalyzed by TCRdb: fastp trimming at Q25, MiXCR alignment, in-frame beta chains only. When rows share a CDR3 protein, they turn into one entry using the most common DNA and genes. The sample profile shows 500,000 to 600,000 distinct CDR3 sequences; 16% of them were found once. Roughly 25% of the sample is in the top ten clones. The material sequenced was CD8+ T cells from PBMCs. These receptors came from a human donor in good health (CMV status not recorded). Some clones in this sample may be carry-over from other donors' samples.

On this clonotype itself: A read error is possible here, since a much larger clone lies one base away. Here the CDR3 omits its conserved ending phenylalanine or tryptophan, so a read error is the likely source. CDR3: CASSLGYGASKNIQYL. The DNA for the CDR3 is TGTGCCAGCAGCTTAGGTTACGGGGCCTCCAAAAACATTCAGTACTTA. V is TRBV7-6 and J is TRBJ2-4; D may correspond to TRBD1 or TRBD2 (5 bases each). Germline CDR1 SGHVS, CDR2 FNYEAQ. The CDR3 covers 16 residues. Deletions cut 1 base from V and 2 bases from J, with 12 bases between.

The chain is built from TRBV4-1 and TRBJ2-1, with 9 bases fitting TRBD1. The trim removed 4 bases at V and 5 bases at J, leaving 15 bases unmatched. CDR3 length: 18 residues. The germline V gene has CDR1 MGHRA and CDR2 YSYEKL. Here the CDR3 reads CASSLTTGGDETNNEQFF. The CDR3 DNA reads as TGCGCCAGCAGCCTAACGACAGGGGGTGACGAAACTAACAATGAGCAGTTCTTC.

The rearrangement uses TRBV27 and TRBJ1-1; D may be TRBD1 (5 bases). This CDR3 spans 13 amino acids. V was clipped by 2 bases and J by 5 bases, with 9 bases between them. The germline gives CDR1 MNHEY, CDR2 SMNVEV (reference sequence). In DNA, the CDR3 is TGTGCCAGCAGTTTACCAGGGAGGACTGAAGCTTTCTTT. Translation: CASSLPGRTEAFF.

This chain uses TRBV5-6 with TRBJ1-1, with 7 positions matching TRBD1. CDR1 and CDR2 from the germline V gene are SGHDT and YYEEEE. The V and J ends lost 3 bases and 4 bases, in that order; junction bases with no gene match: 3. The CDR3 sequence is 13 residues long. DNA of the CDR3: TGTGCCAGCAGCTGGGCAGGGGGCACTGAAGCTTTCTTT. It encodes CASSWAGGTEAFF.

The rearrangement uses TRBV10-2 and TRBJ2-1; unclear D gene. The CDR3 runs to 12 residues. Trimming left V 6 bases short and J 6 bases short, with 9 bases between. Germline CDR1 and CDR2: WSHSY and SAAADI. CDR3 region: CASSQTPNEQFF. The DNA of the CDR3 is TGCGCCAGCAGCCAGACTCCCAATGAGCAGTTCTTC.

This clonotype was counted a few times. The chain employs TRBV3-1 and TRBJ2-3, with TRBD1 matching 9 bases. Looked up from germline, CDR1 is LGHDT and CDR2 is YNNKEL (reference sequence). The V and J ends lost 6 bases and 4 bases, in that order; junction bases with no gene match: 11. The CDR3 length is 16 residues. The CDR3 reads CASSTPRDREADTQYF. The CDR3 bases are TGTGCCAGCAGTACCCCCCGGGACAGGGAGGCAGATACGCAGTATTTT.

This clonotype was detected ten times or more. The CDR3 loop reads CASSQDWGRLYEQYF. In DNA form, the CDR3 reads TGCGCCAGCAGCCAAGATTGGGGCAGACTTTACGAGCAGTACTTC. The chain combines TRBV4-1 with TRBJ2-7; weak D call: TRBD1 (5 bases). Looked up from germline, CDR1 is MGHRA and CDR2 is YSYEKL. This CDR3 spans 15 amino acids. Trimming left V 0 bases short and J 4 bases short, with 13 bases between.

The chain recombines TRBV27 with TRBJ2-5; TRBD2 agrees at 10 bases. The V gene end was trimmed by 6 bases and the J gene end by 1 base; junction bases not matched to a gene: 5. Germline CDR1 reads MNHEY; CDR2 reads SMNVEV (reference sequence). The CDR3 covers 15 residues. CDR3 region: CASRRSGGVQETQYF. CDR3 sequence (DNA): TGTGCCAGCAGACGAAGCGGGGGGGTCCAAGAGACCCAGTACTTC.

V and J are TRBV19 and TRBJ2-1, with 7 bases fitting TRBD1. Germline CDR1 and CDR2: LNHDA and SQIVND (reference sequence). V trimming: 8 bases; J trimming: 7 bases; junction bases outside the gene matches: 8. CDR3 size: 13 residues. The CDR3 region is CASRQGTGNEQFF. The CDR3 nucleotides are TGTGCCAGTCGACAGGGAACGGGGAATGAGCAGTTCTTC.

This clonotype was seen ten or more times. The J gene is TRBJ1-2, the V gene TRBV28; 7 bases fit TRBD1. This CDR3 comprises 14 residues. CDR1 and CDR2 (germline): MDHEN, SYDVKM. V gave up 5 bases and J gave up 5 bases; unmatched junction bases: 8. The CDR3 DNA sequence: TGTGCCAGCAGTCCTCCGACAGGGCGATATGGCTACACCTTC. As protein: CASSPPTGRYGYTF.

At least ten counts were recorded for this clonotype. This rearrangement joins TRBV7-6 to TRBJ2-1, with D perhaps TRBD1 (5 bases). Germline V gene data show CDR1 as SGHVS and CDR2 as FNYEAQ. The CDR3 runs 16 residues. V was clipped by 0 bases and J by 5 bases, with 14 bases between them. The CDR3 protein is CASSLAFQGAHNEQFF. The CDR3 DNA reads as TGTGCCAGCAGCTTAGCCTTTCAAGGGGCACACAATGAGCAGTTCTTC.

The chain has TRBV6-6 and TRBJ1-1; TRBD1 matches 7 bases. Trimming took 2 bases from V and 1 from J; bases not matched to a gene: 4. This CDR3 is built from 15 residues. Germline CDR1 is MNHNY and CDR2 is SVGAGI (reference sequence). The CDR3 bases are TGTGCCAGCAGTTACAGGGAGGGGGCGAACACTGAAGCTTTCTTT. This encodes CASSYREGANTEAFF.

This clonotype was observed at least ten times. The chain recombines TRBV11-3 with TRBJ2-2, with D uncertain. CDR3 length: 13 amino acids. Germline CDR1 SGHNT, CDR2 YENEEA. Between the trimmed V and J ends, which lost 5 bases and 1 base, there was a span of 5 bases. The CDR3 nucleotides read TGTGCCAGCAGCGAAAAGAACACCGGGGAGCTGTTTTTT. Amino acid sequence: CASSEKNTGELFF. The whole variable domain, filled in from reference TRBV11-3 and TRBJ2-2, reads EAGVVQSPRYKIIEKKQPVAFWCNPISGHNTLYWYLQNLGQGPELLIRYENEEAVDDSQLPKDRFSAERLKGVDSTLKIQPAELGDSAVYLCASSEKNTGELFFGEGSRLTVL.